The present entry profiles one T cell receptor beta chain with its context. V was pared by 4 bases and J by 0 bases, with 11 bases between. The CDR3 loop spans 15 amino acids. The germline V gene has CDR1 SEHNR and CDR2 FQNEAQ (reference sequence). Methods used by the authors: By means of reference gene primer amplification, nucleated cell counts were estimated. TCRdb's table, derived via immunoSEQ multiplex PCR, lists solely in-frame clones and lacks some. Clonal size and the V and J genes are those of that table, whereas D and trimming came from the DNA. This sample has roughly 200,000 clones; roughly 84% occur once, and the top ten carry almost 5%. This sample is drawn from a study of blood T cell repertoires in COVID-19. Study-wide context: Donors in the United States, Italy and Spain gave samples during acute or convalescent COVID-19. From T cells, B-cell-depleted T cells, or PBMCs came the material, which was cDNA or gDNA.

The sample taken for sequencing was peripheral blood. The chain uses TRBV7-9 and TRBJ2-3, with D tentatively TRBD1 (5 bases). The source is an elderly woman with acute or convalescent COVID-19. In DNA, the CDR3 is TGTGCCAGCAGCTCCTCCAGGGCTAGCACAGATACGCAGTATTTT. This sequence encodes CASSSSRASTDTQYF.